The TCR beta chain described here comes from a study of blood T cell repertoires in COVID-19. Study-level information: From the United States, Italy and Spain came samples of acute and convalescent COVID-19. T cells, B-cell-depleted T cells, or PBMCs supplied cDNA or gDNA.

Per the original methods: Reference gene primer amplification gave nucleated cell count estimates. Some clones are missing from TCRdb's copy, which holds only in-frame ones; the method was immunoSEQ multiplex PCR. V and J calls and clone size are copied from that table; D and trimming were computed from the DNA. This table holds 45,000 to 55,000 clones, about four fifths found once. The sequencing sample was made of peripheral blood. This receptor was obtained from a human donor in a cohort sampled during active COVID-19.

This CDR3 is CASSLRLAGSNTGELFF. Written as DNA, the CDR3 is TGTGCCAGCAGCTTGAGACTAGCGGGGTCGAACACCGGGGAGCTGTTTTTT. J is TRBJ2-2 and V is TRBV7-9; TRBD2 aligns across 11 bases. The CDR3 extends over 17 amino acids. Germline V gene data show CDR1 as SEHNR and CDR2 as FQNEAQ (reference sequence). V lost 3 bases, J lost 0 bases, and 3 bases stayed unmatched.